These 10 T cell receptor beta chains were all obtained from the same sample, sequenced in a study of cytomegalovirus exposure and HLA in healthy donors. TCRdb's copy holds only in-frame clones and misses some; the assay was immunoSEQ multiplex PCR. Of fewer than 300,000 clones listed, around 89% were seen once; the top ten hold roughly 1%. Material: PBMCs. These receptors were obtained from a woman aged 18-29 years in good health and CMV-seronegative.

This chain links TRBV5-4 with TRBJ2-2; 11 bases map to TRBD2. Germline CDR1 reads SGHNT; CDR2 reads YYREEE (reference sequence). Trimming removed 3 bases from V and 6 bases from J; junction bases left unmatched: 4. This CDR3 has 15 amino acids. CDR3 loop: CASSSQLAGAGELFF. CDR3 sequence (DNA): TGTGCCAGCAGCTCGCAACTAGCGGGAGCCGGGGAGCTGTTTTTT. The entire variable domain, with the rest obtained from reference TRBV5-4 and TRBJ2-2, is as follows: ETGVTQSPTHLIKTRGQQVTLRCSSQSGHNTVSWYQQALGQGPQFIFQYYREEENGRGNFPPRFSGLQFPNYSSELNVNALELDDSALYLCASSSQLAGAGELFFGEGSRLTVL.

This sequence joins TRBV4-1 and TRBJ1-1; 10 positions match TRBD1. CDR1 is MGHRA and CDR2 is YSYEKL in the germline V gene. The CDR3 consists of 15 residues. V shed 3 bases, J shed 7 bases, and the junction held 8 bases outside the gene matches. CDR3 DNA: TGCGCCAGCAGCCACGACAGGGGGCCAACCCGTGAAGCTTTCTTT. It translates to CASSHDRGPTREAFF.

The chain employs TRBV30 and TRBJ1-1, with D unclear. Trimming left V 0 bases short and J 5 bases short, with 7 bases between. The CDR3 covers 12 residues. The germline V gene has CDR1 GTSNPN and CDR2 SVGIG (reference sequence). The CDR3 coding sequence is TGTGCCTGGAGTGTACGCGGGACTGAAGCTTTCTTT. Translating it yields CAWSVRGTEAFF.

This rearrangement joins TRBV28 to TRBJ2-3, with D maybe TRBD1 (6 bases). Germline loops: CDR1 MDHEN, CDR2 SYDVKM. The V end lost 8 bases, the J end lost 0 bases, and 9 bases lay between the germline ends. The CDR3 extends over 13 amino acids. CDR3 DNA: TGTGCCAGCGAAGGGGGTAGCACAGATACGCAGTATTTT. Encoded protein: CASEGGSTDTQYF.

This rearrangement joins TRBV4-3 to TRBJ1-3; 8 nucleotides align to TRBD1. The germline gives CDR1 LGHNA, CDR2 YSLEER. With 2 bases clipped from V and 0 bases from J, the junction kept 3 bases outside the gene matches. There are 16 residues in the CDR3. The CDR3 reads CASSQHGTGSGNTIYF. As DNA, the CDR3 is TGCGCCAGCAGCCAACACGGGACAGGCTCTGGAAACACCATATATTTT.

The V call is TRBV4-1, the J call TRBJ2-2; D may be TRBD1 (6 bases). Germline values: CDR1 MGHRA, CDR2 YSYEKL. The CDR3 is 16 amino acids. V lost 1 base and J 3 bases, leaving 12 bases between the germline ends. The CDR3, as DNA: TGCGCCAGCAGCCAAGTCGCACAGGGTTACACCGGGGAGCTGTTTTTT. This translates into CASSQVAQGYTGELFF.

As DNA, the CDR3 is TGTGCCTCCAGGGACAGATACAATGAGCAGTTCTTC. Amino acids: CASRDRYNEQFF. The genes are TRBV10-3 and TRBJ2-1; 7 bases line up with TRBD1. The CDR3 spans 12 residues. CDR1 is ENHRY, CDR2 SYGVKD, per germline. V shed 11 bases and J 4 bases; nucleotides not matched to a gene: 5.

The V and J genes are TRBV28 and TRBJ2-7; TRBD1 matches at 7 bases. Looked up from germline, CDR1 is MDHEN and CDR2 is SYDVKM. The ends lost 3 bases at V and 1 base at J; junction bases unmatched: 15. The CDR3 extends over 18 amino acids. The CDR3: CASSLDLRDSQTSYEQYF. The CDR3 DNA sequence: TGTGCCAGCAGTTTGGATCTTCGGGACAGTCAAACTTCCTACGAGCAGTACTTC.

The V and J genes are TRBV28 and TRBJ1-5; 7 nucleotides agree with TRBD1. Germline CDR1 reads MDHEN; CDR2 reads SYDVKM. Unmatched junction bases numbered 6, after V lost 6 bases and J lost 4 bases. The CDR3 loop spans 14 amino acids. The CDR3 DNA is TGTGCCAGCAGATCGGGACAGACAAATCAGCCCCAGCATTTT. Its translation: CASRSGQTNQPQHF.

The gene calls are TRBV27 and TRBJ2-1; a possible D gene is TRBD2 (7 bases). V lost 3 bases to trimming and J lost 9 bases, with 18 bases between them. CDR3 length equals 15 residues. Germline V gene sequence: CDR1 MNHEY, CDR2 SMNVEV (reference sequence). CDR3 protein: CASSFRQGRGSEQFF. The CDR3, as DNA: TGTGCCAGCAGTTTCCGTCAGGGGCGGGGGAGTGAGCAGTTCTTC.